A selection of T cell receptor beta chains follows, all from one sample in a study of cytomegalovirus exposure and HLA in healthy donors. Profiled with immunoSEQ multiplex PCR; TCRdb holds only in-frame clones, not every one. This sample has 100,000 to 150,000 clones, with 70% to 80% found just once. The sample comprised PBMCs. These receptors all come from a middle-aged man in good health and CMV-seronegative. Both conserved end residues are part of each CDR3. The D gene is left open where the match is weak. Expanded clones get a size class; other rows say once, few or many, or leave the size out.

d_call: TRBD1
j_call: TRBJ2-1
clone_size: NA
v_call: TRBV7-9
cdr3_length: 14
cdr3_aa: CASRQGLFLDEQFF
cdr3_nt: TGTGCCAGCCGACAGGGGCTATTTCTCGATGAGCAGTTCTTC

d_call: NA
j_call: TRBJ2-2
clone_size: few
v_call: TRBV2
cdr3_length: 15
cdr3_aa: CASREGGRNTGELFF
cdr3_nt: TGTGCCAGCAGGGAGGGAGGAAGGAACACCGGGGAGCTGTTTTTT

d_call: NA
j_call: TRBJ1-2
clone_size: few
v_call: TRBV15
cdr3_length: 17
cdr3_aa: CATSPETGETNPYGYTF
cdr3_nt: TGTGCCACCAGCCCCGAAACCGGGGAGACAAATCCTTATGGCTACACCTTC

d_call: TRBD1
j_call: TRBJ1-1
clone_size: once
v_call: TRBV7-3
cdr3_length: 13
cdr3_aa: CASSSQGVTEAFF
cdr3_nt: TGTGCCAGCAGCTCTCAGGGGGTCACTGAAGCTTTCTTT

d_call: TRBD1
j_call: TRBJ1-1
clone_size: few
v_call: TRBV7-9
cdr3_length: 13
cdr3_aa: CATRAGGFPEAFF
cdr3_nt: TGTGCCACCCGAGCAGGGGGTTTCCCTGAAGCTTTCTTT

d_call: NA
j_call: TRBJ1-1
clone_size: NA
v_call: TRBV20-1
cdr3_length: 11
cdr3_aa: CSAPFMTEAFF
cdr3_nt: TGCAGTGCCCCTTTTATGACTGAAGCTTTCTTT

d_call: NA
j_call: TRBJ1-2
clone_size: medium-sized
v_call: TRBV2
cdr3_length: 13
cdr3_aa: CASGGQVGYGYTF
cdr3_nt: TGTGCCAGTGGCGGGCAGGTGGGCTATGGCTACACCTTC

d_call: NA
j_call: TRBJ1-6
clone_size: once
v_call: TRBV12-5
cdr3_length: 15
cdr3_aa: CASGLSSGAMAPLHF
cdr3_nt: TGTGCTAGTGGTTTGTCGTCAGGTGCTATGGCACCCCTCCACTTT

d_call: NA
j_call: TRBJ2-3
clone_size: NA
v_call: TRBV30
cdr3_length: 14
cdr3_aa: CAWSGKGFTDTQYF
cdr3_nt: TGTGCCTGGAGTGGTAAGGGGTTTACAGATACGCAGTATTTT

d_call: NA
j_call: TRBJ1-2
clone_size: few
v_call: TRBV4-1
cdr3_length: 14
cdr3_aa: CASSQVGAHYGYTF
cdr3_nt: TGCGCCAGCAGCCAGGTGGGGGCTCACTATGGCTACACCTTC

d_call: TRBD1
j_call: TRBJ1-5
clone_size: NA
v_call: TRBV18
cdr3_length: 13
cdr3_aa: CASSPDREAPQHF
cdr3_nt: TGTGCCAGCTCACCCGACAGGGAGGCGCCCCAGCATTTT

d_call: NA
j_call: TRBJ1-4
clone_size: NA
v_call: TRBV4-1
cdr3_length: 11
cdr3_aa: CASGHWEKLFF
cdr3_nt: TGCGCCAGCGGACATTGGGAAAAACTGTTTTTT

d_call: NA
j_call: TRBJ2-7
clone_size: NA
v_call: TRBV27
cdr3_length: 13
cdr3_aa: CASRTTGLDEQYF
cdr3_nt: TGTGCCAGCAGGACCACAGGGTTGGACGAGCAGTACTTC

d_call: NA
j_call: TRBJ1-3
clone_size: NA
v_call: TRBV2
cdr3_length: 14
cdr3_aa: CASSEGLIGNTIYF
cdr3_nt: TGTGCCAGCAGTGAAGGTTTAATTGGAAACACCATATATTTT

d_call: TRBD1
j_call: TRBJ2-7
clone_size: once
v_call: TRBV19
cdr3_length: 15
cdr3_aa: CASSIGTGQPYEQYF
cdr3_nt: TGTGCCAGTAGTATCGGGACAGGCCAACCCTACGAGCAGTACTTC

d_call: NA
j_call: TRBJ1-2
clone_size: NA
v_call: TRBV5-1
cdr3_length: 12
cdr3_aa: CASSSGDYAYTF
cdr3_nt: TGCGCCAGCAGCTCCGGGGACTATGCCTACACCTTC

d_call: NA
j_call: TRBJ1-5
clone_size: NA
v_call: TRBV5-6
cdr3_length: 15
cdr3_aa: CASSLRGYSNQPQHF
cdr3_nt: TGTGCCAGCAGCTTACGAGGATATAGCAATCAGCCCCAGCATTTT

d_call: TRBD1
j_call: TRBJ1-1
clone_size: NA
v_call: TRBV18
cdr3_length: 17
cdr3_aa: CASSIQGPNAKDTEAFF
cdr3_nt: TGTGCCAGCTCAATACAGGGGCCAAACGCTAAGGACACTGAAGCTTTCTTT

d_call: NA
j_call: TRBJ1-4
clone_size: NA
v_call: TRBV28
cdr3_length: 12
cdr3_aa: CASRRAPEKLFF
cdr3_nt: TGTGCCAGCCGTAGAGCCCCTGAAAAACTGTTTTTT

d_call: NA
j_call: TRBJ2-2
clone_size: NA
v_call: TRBV5-4
cdr3_length: 16
cdr3_aa: CASSRGAGDFTGELFF
cdr3_nt: TGTGCCAGCAGCAGGGGGGCGGGGGATTTCACCGGGGAGCTGTTTTTT

d_call: TRBD1
j_call: TRBJ1-1
clone_size: NA
v_call: TRBV7-2
cdr3_length: 13
cdr3_aa: CASSPQGIGEAFF
cdr3_nt: TGTGCCAGCAGCCCACAGGGGATAGGGGAAGCTTTCTTT

d_call: NA
j_call: TRBJ2-7
clone_size: NA
v_call: TRBV2
cdr3_length: 14
cdr3_aa: CASRMSGGSYEQYF
cdr3_nt: TGTGCCAGCCGAATGTCAGGAGGCTCCTACGAGCAGTACTTC

d_call: NA
j_call: TRBJ2-2
clone_size: NA
v_call: TRBV7-3
cdr3_length: 14
cdr3_aa: CASSMDSNTGELFF
cdr3_nt: TGTGCCAGCAGCATGGACAGCAACACCGGGGAGCTGTTTTTT

d_call: TRBD2
j_call: TRBJ2-1
clone_size: once
v_call: TRBV7-6
cdr3_length: 17
cdr3_aa: CASSLDIAGGPYNEQFF
cdr3_nt: TGTGCCAGCAGCTTAGATATAGCGGGGGGCCCCTACAATGAGCAGTTCTTC

d_call: NA
j_call: TRBJ2-6
clone_size: few
v_call: TRBV7-3
cdr3_length: 17
cdr3_aa: CASSLIPRGTGANVLTF
cdr3_nt: TGTGCCAGCAGCTTAATACCTAGGGGGACTGGGGCCAACGTCCTGACTTTC

d_call: NA
j_call: TRBJ2-3
clone_size: NA
v_call: TRBV5-8
cdr3_length: 16
cdr3_aa: CASSLVAAPSTDTQYF
cdr3_nt: TGTGCCAGCAGCTTGGTGGCGGCCCCTAGCACAGATACGCAGTATTTT

d_call: NA
j_call: TRBJ2-2
clone_size: NA
v_call: TRBV5-1
cdr3_length: 15
cdr3_aa: CASSLPGANTGELFF
cdr3_nt: TGCGCCAGCAGCCTCCCAGGGGCGAACACCGGGGAGCTGTTTTTT

d_call: TRBD2
j_call: TRBJ2-3
clone_size: NA
v_call: TRBV4-3
cdr3_length: 16
cdr3_aa: CASSQGERGATDTQYF
cdr3_nt: TGCGCCAGCAGCCAAGGGGAGCGGGGGGCCACAGATACGCAGTATTTT

d_call: NA
j_call: TRBJ2-2
clone_size: NA
v_call: TRBV7-9
cdr3_length: 13
cdr3_aa: CASSPRERGELFF
cdr3_nt: TGTGCCAGCAGCCCCCGGGAGCGCGGGGAGCTGTTTTTT

d_call: NA
j_call: TRBJ2-7
clone_size: few
v_call: TRBV29-1
cdr3_length: 13
cdr3_aa: CSVERDSGYEQYF
cdr3_nt: TGCAGCGTTGAGAGGGACTCTGGGTACGAGCAGTACTTC

d_call: NA
j_call: TRBJ1-1
clone_size: NA
v_call: TRBV20-1
cdr3_length: 11
cdr3_aa: CSARRDTEAFF
cdr3_nt: TGCAGTGCTAGGAGGGACACTGAAGCTTTCTTT

d_call: TRBD2
j_call: TRBJ2-2
clone_size: once
v_call: TRBV10-3
cdr3_length: 13
cdr3_aa: CALSGGYTGELFF
cdr3_nt: TGTGCCCTCTCGGGAGGCTACACCGGGGAGCTGTTTTTT

d_call: TRBD1
j_call: TRBJ2-1
clone_size: NA
v_call: TRBV9
cdr3_length: 16
cdr3_aa: CASSVHRQGGNNEQFF
cdr3_nt: TGTGCCAGCAGCGTCCACCGACAGGGGGGAAACAATGAGCAGTTCTTC

d_call: NA
j_call: TRBJ1-1
clone_size: once
v_call: TRBV5-1
cdr3_length: 13
cdr3_aa: CASRKTPPTEAFF
cdr3_nt: TGCGCCAGCAGAAAGACACCTCCCACTGAAGCTTTCTTT

d_call: TRBD1
j_call: TRBJ2-5
clone_size: few
v_call: TRBV6-5
cdr3_length: 14
cdr3_aa: CASTYRGNGETQYF
cdr3_nt: TGTGCCAGCACCTACAGGGGGAATGGAGAGACCCAGTACTTC

d_call: NA
j_call: TRBJ2-2
clone_size: NA
v_call: TRBV9
cdr3_length: 15
cdr3_aa: CASSVGGLATGELFF
cdr3_nt: TGTGCCAGCAGCGTCGGGGGATTGGCCACCGGGGAGCTGTTTTTT

d_call: NA
j_call: TRBJ1-6
clone_size: NA
v_call: TRBV7-8
cdr3_length: 16
cdr3_aa: CASSFESVSLGSPLHF
cdr3_nt: TGTGCCAGCAGCTTCGAATCAGTGTCTCTCGGGTCACCCCTCCACTTT

d_call: NA
j_call: TRBJ2-5
clone_size: NA
v_call: TRBV6-6
cdr3_length: 14
cdr3_aa: CASSPRRTQETQYF
cdr3_nt: TGTGCCAGCAGTCCCCGAAGGACACAAGAGACCCAGTACTTC

d_call: NA
j_call: TRBJ1-4
clone_size: few
v_call: TRBV9
cdr3_length: 15
cdr3_aa: CASSAREATNEKLFF
cdr3_nt: TGTGCCAGCAGCGCCCGGGAAGCAACTAATGAAAAACTGTTTTTT

d_call: TRBD1
j_call: TRBJ1-1
clone_size: NA
v_call: TRBV19
cdr3_length: 15
cdr3_aa: CASSGTGVVNTEAFF
cdr3_nt: TGTGCCAGTAGTGGGACAGGAGTGGTGAACACTGAAGCTTTCTTT

d_call: NA
j_call: TRBJ1-2
clone_size: NA
v_call: TRBV28
cdr3_length: 13
cdr3_aa: CASITGQGTGYTF
cdr3_nt: TGTGCCAGCATCACAGGTCAGGGGACCGGCTACACCTTC